This passage covers 32 T cell receptor beta chains from one sample sequenced in a study. TCRdb passed the RT-PCR reads through MiXCR, listing each CDR3 protein once. Seen here are hundreds of thousands of distinct CDR3 sequences, 12% to 15% observed once, and the top ten hold roughly 3.9%. The sequencing input was memory CD4+ T cells from blood. All receptors come from a female donor in good health, serving as a healthy control.

The gene calls are TRBV11-3 and TRBJ2-2; TRBD1 aligns across 8 bases. The CDR3 is 15 amino acids. Germline values: CDR1 SGHNT, CDR2 YENEEA. V was clipped by 0 bases and J by 6 bases; unmatched bases: 3. CDR3 region: CASSLETGGSGELFF. CDR3 nucleotides: TGTGCCAGCAGCTTAGAAACAGGGGGTTCCGGGGAGCTGTTTTTT.

This clonotype appeared many times. The chain combines TRBV10-1 with TRBJ2-5, with 9 bases identical to TRBD1. This CDR3 is 16 amino acids long. The germline V gene has CDR1 WNHNN and CDR2 SYGVQD (reference sequence). Unmatched junction bases numbered 8, after V lost 3 bases and J lost 3 bases. CDR3 in amino acids: CASSDPGTGIKETQYF. The CDR3 nucleotides are TGCGCCAGCAGTGACCCCGGGACAGGGATTAAAGAGACCCAGTACTTC.

This clonotype was picked up many times. The J gene is TRBJ2-1, the V gene TRBV29-1; D remains ambiguous. Looked up from germline, CDR1 is SQVTM and CDR2 is ANQGSEA. CDR3 length: 13 residues. Deletions cut 4 bases from V and 5 bases from J, with 12 bases between. The CDR3 sequence: CSVARHTNNEQFF. CDR3 in DNA: TGCAGCGTTGCGCGGCATACCAACAATGAGCAGTTCTTC.

This sequence joins TRBV20-1 and TRBJ2-3; 15 positions agree with TRBD2. J was trimmed by 4 bases and V by 6 bases; bases with no gene match: 5. Germline CDR1 and CDR2: DFQATT and SNEGSKA (reference sequence). CDR3 length: 15 amino acids. This CDR3 is CSAPGLAGGSDTQYF. The CDR3, as DNA: TGCAGTGCCCCCGGACTAGCGGGGGGGTCAGATACGCAGTATTTT.

The chain is built from TRBV7-2 and TRBJ1-2, with 8 bases matching TRBD1. V dropped 4 bases and J dropped 4; count of bases not matched to a gene: 8. The CDR3 length is 15 residues. CDR1 and CDR2 (germline): SGHTA, FQGNSA. The CDR3 is CASSSAAQGGYGYTF. The DNA for the CDR3 is TGTGCCAGCAGCTCCGCAGCACAGGGGGGCTATGGCTACACCTTC.

V is TRBV3-1 and J is TRBJ2-7, with 9 bases lining up with TRBD1. V was clipped by 5 bases and J by 7 bases; unmatched bases: 9. CDR1 is LGHDT, CDR2 YNNKEL, per germline (reference sequence). The CDR3 loop spans 14 amino acids. The CDR3 here is CASSTGTGTVEQYF. The DNA for the CDR3 is TGTGCCAGCAGCACCGGGACAGGGACGGTGGAGCAGTACTTC.

This clonotype was counted only a few times. This rearrangement joins TRBV12-3 or TRBV12-4 to TRBJ1-4; 10 bases map to TRBD1. This CDR3 is 15 amino acids long. Unmatched junction bases numbered 6, after V lost 6 bases and J lost 5 bases. Here the CDR3 reads CASSLGQGGNEKLFF. The CDR3 coding sequence is TGTGCCAGCAGCCTCGGACAGGGGGGAAATGAAAAACTGTTTTTT.

The sample holds many counts of this clonotype. The gene calls are TRBV7-2 and TRBJ1-6; D possibly corresponds to TRBD1 (5 bases). Per the germline V gene, CDR1 is SGHTA and CDR2 is FQGNSA. Trimming left V 1 base short and J 9 bases short, with 19 bases between. This CDR3 has 17 residues. The CDR3 is CASSLGGAVGRVSPLHF. The CDR3 DNA sequence: TGTGCCAGCAGCTTAGGAGGGGCGGTAGGGAGGGTTTCACCCCTCCACTTT.

This clonotype was seen a few times. The rearrangement joins TRBV30 to TRBJ2-7; D unresolved. V was clipped by 2 bases and J by 1 base, with 3 bases between them. CDR1 and CDR2 from the germline V gene are GTSNPN and SVGIG (reference sequence). The CDR3 loop spans 11 amino acids. The CDR3 is CAWSISYEQYF. The DNA for the CDR3 is TGTGCCTGGAGTATTTCCTACGAGCAGTACTTC.

This clonotype was seen ten or more times. The chain uses TRBV6-5 and TRBJ1-4; the match to TRBD1 covers 7 bases. The length of the CDR3 is 16 residues. CDR1 and CDR2 (germline): MNHEY, SVGAGI. V was pared by 0 bases and J by 8 bases, with 9 bases of the junction left unmatched. Written as DNA, the CDR3 is TGTGCCAGCAGTTACTCCAACAGGGGAGGAGAAGAAAAACTGTTTTTT. Encoded protein: CASSYSNRGGEEKLFF.

This sequence joins TRBV19 and TRBJ2-1; D is possibly TRBD1 (6 bases). Germline V gene lookup returns CDR1 LNHDA and CDR2 SQIVND (reference sequence). Trimming pared 2 bases from V and 0 bases from J, leaving 11 bases between. The CDR3 extends over 16 amino acids. CDR3 nucleotides: TGTGCCAGTAGTATACAGGGGCGTAGCTCCTACAATGAGCAGTTCTTC. As protein: CASSIQGRSSYNEQFF.

There are many counts of this clonotype. This rearrangement joins TRBV12-3 or TRBV12-4 to TRBJ1-1; D is perhaps TRBD1 (6 bases). CDR3 size: 14 residues. The V end was cut by 0 bases, the J end by 4 bases, with 9 bases between. CDR3 residues: CASSLAGTLTEAFF. The CDR3 DNA reads TGTGCCAGCAGTTTAGCCGGGACACTCACTGAAGCTTTCTTT.

This clonotype showed up just a few times. CDR3 protein: CSASIKHNEQFF. Written as DNA, the CDR3 is TGCAGTGCTAGCATAAAACACAATGAGCAGTTCTTC. V is TRBV20-1 and J is TRBJ2-1; D not certain. The V gene lost 3 bases and the J gene lost 5 bases, with 8 bases spanning the gap. The V gene's germline CDR1 is DFQATT and CDR2 SNEGSKA (reference sequence). CDR3 length equals 12 residues.

This clonotype was detected a few times. This sequence joins TRBV18 and TRBJ2-5; no clear D. V lost 3 bases to trimming and J lost 5 bases, with 13 bases between them. Germline V gene sequence: CDR1 KGHSH, CDR2 LQKENI. This CDR3 comprises 14 residues. The CDR3 region has the DNA TGTGCCAGCTCACCCCCGGCCGGTCGGGAGACCCAGTACTTC. Translated: CASSPPAGRETQYF. The full variable domain, completed using reference TRBV18 and TRBJ2-5, is NAGVMQNPRHLVRRRGQEARLRCSPMKGHSHVYWYRQLPEEGLKFMVYLQKENIIDESGMPKERFSAEFPKEGPSILRIQQVVRGDSAAYFCASSPPAGRETQYFGPGTRLLVL.

This clonotype was seen a few times. The CDR3 loop is CSARATGLLANYGYTF. The CDR3 DNA reads TGCAGTGCTAGAGCGACAGGATTACTAGCTAACTATGGCTACACCTTC. The chain has TRBV20-1 and TRBJ1-2; possibly TRBD1 for D (6 bases). Per the germline V gene, CDR1 is DFQATT and CDR2 is SNEGSKA (reference sequence). Trimming left V 1 base short and J 0 bases short, with 15 bases between. This CDR3 region has 16 residues.

The chain links TRBV10-3 to TRBJ2-2; maybe TRBD1 (6 bases). V dropped 4 bases and J dropped 0 bases, with 9 bases sitting between them. Germline V gene lookup returns CDR1 ENHRY and CDR2 SYGVKD. This CDR3 region has 15 residues. CDR3 DNA sequence: TGTGCCATCAGTGTTGGACAGCCGAACACCGGGGAGCTGTTTTTT. Residues: CAISVGQPNTGELFF.

This clonotype was observed many times. V is TRBV12-3 or TRBV12-4 and J is TRBJ1-6, with D perhaps matching TRBD1 (6 bases). The CDR3 has 12 residues. V dropped 6 bases and J dropped 9 bases, with 9 bases sitting between them. The DNA of the CDR3 is TGTGCCAGCAGCCCCAGGGGTTCACCCCTCCACTTT. Its protein is CASSPRGSPLHF.

This clonotype was counted a few times. This chain joins TRBV10-3 and TRBJ2-7, with TRBD2 matching 14 bases. After removal of 11 bases from V and 4 bases from J, the junction contained 4 bases not matched to a gene. Germline assignment: CDR1 ENHRY and CDR2 SYGVKD. This CDR3 spans 13 amino acids. In DNA, the CDR3 is TGTGCCGTGGGACTAGCGGGAGTTTACGAGCAGTACTTC. As protein: CAVGLAGVYEQYF.

This clonotype was observed a handful of times. The chain is built from TRBV6-6 and TRBJ2-7; 7 nucleotides agree with TRBD1. Germline-derived CDR1 and CDR2 are MNHNY and SVGAGI (reference sequence). Trimming cost V 4 bases and J 3 bases; bases outside gene matches: 12. The CDR3 is 16 residues long. The CDR3 nucleotides are TGTGCCAGCAGTTTTCCAAGGACAGGTACACGCTACGAGCAGTACTTC. Amino acids: CASSFPRTGTRYEQYF.

The gene calls are TRBV6-6 and TRBJ1-5; 7 bases align to TRBD1. Germline trimming cut 3 bases from V and 15 bases from J; bases unmatched to any gene: 8. The germline CDR1 and CDR2 sequences are MNHNY and SVGAGI (reference sequence). The CDR3 is 12 amino acids. CDR3 DNA: TGTGCCAGCAGTTATAACCAACAGGGGTGGCATTTT. Its translation is CASSYNQQGWHF.

This clonotype was recorded at least ten times. The rearrangement uses TRBV10-3 and TRBJ2-7, with 9 bases that match TRBD1. The germline gives CDR1 ENHRY, CDR2 SYGVKD. V shed 4 bases, J shed 4 bases, and the junction held 5 bases outside the gene matches. The CDR3 has 14 amino acids. CDR3 protein: CAISGGGQGYEQYF. CDR3 bases: TGTGCCATCAGTGGGGGCGGACAGGGGTACGAGCAGTACTTC.

Only a few counts were recorded for this clonotype. This sequence joins TRBV24-1 and TRBJ2-2; D possibly corresponds to TRBD1 (5 bases). This CDR3 region has 15 residues. Trimming stripped 4 bases from V and 3 bases from J, with 11 bases between. From germline, CDR1 is KGHDR and CDR2 SFDVKD. The CDR3 sequence: CATSETTRDTGELFF. CDR3 nucleotides: TGTGCCACCAGTGAGACCACCAGGGACACCGGGGAGCTGTTTTTT.

Only a few counts were recorded for this clonotype. The chain uses TRBV12-3 or TRBV12-4 and TRBJ1-1; D is undetermined. Trimming removed 5 bases at V and 4 bases at J, with 17 bases between. The CDR3 runs to 15 residues. The CDR3 sequence is CASSVTGREVTEAFF. As DNA, the CDR3 is TGTGCCAGCAGTGTTACCGGGAGGGAGGTCACTGAAGCTTTCTTT.

V usage is TRBV12-3 or TRBV12-4 and J usage is TRBJ2-5; 10 bases fit TRBD2. The CDR3 totals 17 residues. J lost 0 bases, V lost 1 base, and 5 bases had no gene match. CDR3 protein: CASSLGRTSGHQETQYF. The CDR3 DNA is TGTGCCAGCAGTTTAGGGAGGACTAGCGGTCACCAAGAGACCCAGTACTTC.

This clonotype came up many times. The V and J genes are TRBV27 and TRBJ2-7; 8 positions agree with TRBD2. Looked up from germline, CDR1 is MNHEY and CDR2 is SMNVEV (reference sequence). This CDR3 comprises 13 residues. Germline trimming cut 10 bases from V and 6 bases from J; bases unmatched to any gene: 11. The CDR3 nucleotides read TGTGCCACGGGGGGGCGGGAGGTTCGCGAGCAGTACTTC. Its protein is CATGGREVREQYF.

This chain uses TRBV12-3 or TRBV12-4 with TRBJ1-4; D gene unclear. The germline V and J ends were trimmed by 4 bases and 3 bases, with 3 bases remaining between them. The CDR3 length is 12 residues. CDR3 protein: CASSYANEKLFF. CDR3 DNA sequence: TGTGCCAGCAGTTACGCTAATGAAAAACTGTTTTTT.

This clonotype appeared many times. The chain couples TRBV6-5 to TRBJ1-5; 11 bases fit TRBD1. Trimming took 6 bases from V and 3 from J; bases not matched to a gene: 4. The CDR3 spans 15 residues. The V gene's germline CDR1 is MNHEY and CDR2 SVGAGI. DNA for the CDR3: TGTGCCAGCAGCCGGGACAGGGGGATCAATCAGCCCCAGCATTTT. Protein product: CASSRDRGINQPQHF.

In its sample, this clonotype was seen many times. The chain combines TRBV4-3 with TRBJ2-3; 7 bases map to TRBD1. Losses at the gene ends were 7 bases for V and 0 bases for J; bases not matched to a gene: 7. The CDR3 contains 15 residues. The germline V gene encodes CDR1 LGHNA and CDR2 YSLEER. The CDR3 loop reads CASTTGTASTDTQYF. In DNA form, the CDR3 reads TGCGCCAGCACTACAGGGACAGCTAGCACAGATACGCAGTATTTT.

This clonotype was seen more than once but under ten times. The chain employs TRBV4-2 and TRBJ1-3; TRBD1 might be the D (6 bases). Trimming left V 0 bases short and J 4 bases short, with 13 bases between. Per the germline V gene, CDR1 is LGHNA and CDR2 is YNFKEQ. The CDR3 loop spans 16 amino acids. The CDR3 DNA reads as TGTGCCAGCAGCCAAGACGGACAGCTAGCAGGAAACACCATATATTTT. This encodes CASSQDGQLAGNTIYF.

Many counts were recorded for this clonotype. The chain has TRBV20-1 and TRBJ2-5; 8 bases are a match to TRBD2. Germline trimming cut 7 bases from V and 4 bases from J; bases unmatched to any gene: 5. Germline V gene sequence: CDR1 DFQATT, CDR2 SNEGSKA (reference sequence). The CDR3 runs 12 residues. The CDR3 DNA sequence: TGCAGTGTGTCGGGAGGGAGAGAGACCCAGTACTTC. Encoded protein: CSVSGGRETQYF.

In DNA form, the CDR3 reads TGTGCCAGCTCACCCCTCGGCCGGACCGGGGAGCTGTTTTTT. This codes for CASSPLGRTGELFF. This chain joins TRBV18 and TRBJ2-2; D remains unclear. Germline assignment: CDR1 KGHSH and CDR2 LQKENI. V lost 3 bases to trimming and J lost 5 bases, with 10 bases between them. This CDR3 region has 14 residues.

A few counts support this clonotype. The genes are TRBV6-5 and TRBJ1-2; D uncertain. Trimming stripped 0 bases from V and 6 bases from J, with 17 bases between. This CDR3 comprises 16 residues. In germline, CDR1 is MNHEY, CDR2 SVGAGI. In DNA form, the CDR3 reads TGTGCCAGCAGTTACTCGGTTTTTGGTAGCGGTAATGGCTACACCTTC. As protein: CASSYSVFGSGNGYTF.